The present T cell receptor beta chain was sequenced within a study of CD8+CD57+ T cells in acquired aplastic anemia. Study-wide context: Approximately 10 million reads were obtained on average for healthy donor CD4+ cells.

V lost 3 bases to trimming and J lost 2 bases, with 13 bases between them. The CDR3 has 15 residues. CDR1 and CDR2 (germline): SGHNT, YYREEE (reference sequence). This clonotype was detected many times. The antigen is undetermined. TCR beta VDJ and CDR3 profiles were obtained from a genomic DNA template. TCRdb analysed the reads with MiXCR anew, one entry per CDR3 protein. The repertoire holds about 210,000 distinct CDR3 sequences, with over 60% as singletons. Study results and limitations: Found in both controls and patients were twenty-nine CD8+ CDR3 sequences. Patients showed no significant difference from controls in CD8+ Simpson's diversity.

The clonotype originates from a human donor in good health. This chain uses TRBV5-4 with TRBJ2-3, with D possibly TRBD2 on 6 matching bases. Sequencing was done on a sample of sorted CD4+, CD8+, or CD8+CD57+ T cells (not recorded which) from PBMCs. For the CDR3, the DNA is TGTGCCAGCAGCTCATGGACGGGGGACACAGATACGCAGTATTTT. It yields the protein CASSSWTGDTDTQYF.